This TCR beta chain was recovered during a study of healthy donors' naive CD4 and CD8 T cells. Whole-study findings and limits: Chains were not paired, since alpha and beta were sequenced in bulk. Most V and J genes were reportedly biased between naive CD4+ and CD8+ cells.

About this clonotype itself: Its specificity is not known.

V was cut by 6 bases and J by 4 bases, with 7 bases left in between. The CDR3 length is 13 residues. Each TCR library used 500 ng of total RNA and a linear amplification protocol. TCRdb independently ran MiXCR on the reads; one entry per CDR3 protein. The data show approximately 180,000 distinct CDR3 sequences, with about 70% seen just once and 2% to 2.5% held by the top ten. The V gene is TRBV12-3 or TRBV12-4, the J gene TRBJ1-6; possibly TRBD1 for D (6 bases). The source material was naive CD4+ and CD8+ T cells sorted from blood, pooled from several donors. The clonotype was recovered from a pool of human donors in good health; the sample pools cells from several healthy donors. The CDR3 loop reads CASSGQYNSPLHF. For the CDR3, the DNA is TGTGCCAGCAGCGGACAGTATAATTCACCCCTCCACTTT.